Listed here are 25 T cell receptor beta chains from one sample, sequenced in a study of T cells after yellow fever vaccination. Each CDR3 protein is one row after TCRdb ran MiXCR on the 5' RACE reads. The sample lists over 200,000 distinct CDR3 sequences, 6.5% to 7.5% seen once, with 1.1% in the top ten. Sequenced here: CD4+ T cells sorted from PBMCs, sampled on the day of the yellow fever booster vaccination. The source is a man aged 30 to 45 who received the YFV17D yellow fever vaccine.

This clonotype came up many times. The chain links TRBV7-9 to TRBJ2-1; D remains ambiguous. Germline V CDR1 and CDR2: SEHNR, FQNEAQ (reference sequence). Deletions cut 4 bases from V and 0 bases from J, with 13 bases between. The CDR3 totals 16 residues. CDR3 residues: CASSSFLGSSYNEQFF. The CDR3 coding sequence is TGTGCCAGCAGCTCGTTTTTGGGTAGCTCCTACAATGAGCAGTTCTTC.

At least ten counts were recorded for this clonotype. The rearrangement links TRBV7-2 to TRBJ2-7; the match to TRBD2 covers 8 bases. Germline V gene data show CDR1 as SGHTA and CDR2 as FQGNSA. Trimming took 0 bases from V and 4 from J; bases not matched to a gene: 8. The CDR3 runs 16 residues. The CDR3 nucleotides are TGTGCCAGCAGCTTAGCGCTCAAAGCGGGAGTGTACGAGCAGTACTTC. It specifies CASSLALKAGVYEQYF.

This clonotype was seen more than once but under ten times. The CDR3 here is CAISERGGTGELFF. In DNA, the CDR3 is TGTGCCATCAGTGAGAGAGGGGGCACCGGGGAGCTGTTTTTT. The chain recombines TRBV10-3 with TRBJ2-2; TRBD1 is a possible D gene (6 bases). The CDR3 runs to 14 residues. The germline gives CDR1 ENHRY, CDR2 SYGVKD. The V gene lost 2 bases and the J gene lost 4 bases, with 8 bases spanning the gap.

The rearrangement uses TRBV7-8 and TRBJ1-1, with D unresolved. Trimming took off 5 bases at V and 0 bases at J, with 10 bases between the two ends. CDR3 length: 14 residues. Germline V gene sequence: CDR1 SGHVS, CDR2 FQNEAQ. The CDR3 DNA reads as TGTGCCAGCAGCACGGTCGGATTGAACACTGAAGCTTTCTTT. Translation: CASSTVGLNTEAFF.

The count of this clonotype is one. The V and J genes are TRBV7-2 and TRBJ2-2; D is perhaps TRBD1 or TRBD2 (5 bases each). The CDR3 is 16 amino acids. V was cut by 5 bases and J by 6 bases, with 19 bases left in between. Germline V CDR1 and CDR2: SGHTA, FQGNSA. CDR3 bases: TGTGCCAGCAGCATCATAGGGACCACCCCCTCCGGGGAGCTGTTTTTT. Translating it yields CASSIIGTTPSGELFF.

The rearrangement joins TRBV4-3 to TRBJ2-1; 9 bases match TRBD2. CDR3 length equals 16 residues. After removal of 0 bases from V and 4 bases from J, the junction contained 4 bases not matched to a gene. In germline, CDR1 is LGHNA, CDR2 YSLEER. Written as DNA, the CDR3 is TGCGCCAGCAGCCAAGATCCTAGCGGGACTTACAATGAGCAGTTCTTC. As protein: CASSQDPSGTYNEQFF.

This clonotype was seen ten or more times. The genes are TRBV9 and TRBJ1-1; the match to TRBD1 covers 8 bases. Germline V gene data show CDR1 as SGDLS and CDR2 as YYNGEE. There are 12 residues in the CDR3. After removal of 3 bases from V and 5 bases from J, the junction contained 0 bases not matched to a gene. The CDR3 nucleotides are TGTGCCAGCAGCGGACAGGGGACTGAAGCTTTCTTT. Its translation: CASSGQGTEAFF.

The CDR3 DNA follows: TGTGCCAGCAGCTTAGGTCAAGCGGGAGCTCACGGGGAGCTGTTTTTT. Translating gives CASSLGQAGAHGELFF. The rearrangement joins TRBV7-9 to TRBJ2-2; 8 bases are shared with TRBD2. The CDR3 contains 16 residues. The trim removed 1 base at V and 7 bases at J, leaving 8 bases unmatched. From germline, CDR1 is SEHNR and CDR2 FQNEAQ (reference sequence).

This clonotype has just a few counts. The J gene is TRBJ2-7, the V gene TRBV25-1; 8 bases are shared with TRBD1. The V gene end was trimmed by 5 bases and the J gene end by 2 bases; junction bases not matched to a gene: 11. This CDR3 region has 16 residues. The germline V gene has CDR1 MGHDK and CDR2 SYGVNS. The CDR3 spells CASSRPGTGHTYEQYF. The CDR3 coding sequence is TGTGCCAGCAGTAGACCCGGGACAGGTCACACCTACGAGCAGTACTTC.

This clonotype was seen at least ten times. V gene TRBV20-1 combines with J gene TRBJ2-1; TRBD2 matches at 11 bases. This CDR3 spans 14 amino acids. Trimming at V came to 7 bases and at J to 5 bases, leaving 7 bases not matched to a gene. The germline V gene has CDR1 DFQATT and CDR2 SNEGSKA (reference sequence). The CDR3 DNA sequence: TGCAGTGTCCCTAGCGGGAGGAGGGACAATGAGCAGTTCTTC. It specifies CSVPSGRRDNEQFF.

This clonotype occurred a few times. The chain employs TRBV10-3 and TRBJ2-7; D gene unclear. The CDR3 is 14 residues long. V shed 0 bases and J shed 7 bases, with 13 bases lying between them. Germline CDR1 ENHRY, CDR2 SYGVKD. The CDR3 spells CAISESVPGREQYF. The CDR3 region has the DNA TGTGCCATCAGTGAGTCGGTTCCCGGAAGGGAGCAGTACTTC.

This clonotype was seen more than once but under ten times. This sequence joins TRBV19 and TRBJ2-3; D remains unclear. Per the germline V gene, CDR1 is LNHDA and CDR2 is SQIVND (reference sequence). Deletions cut 0 bases from V and 2 bases from J, with 9 bases between. This CDR3 is built from 15 residues. CDR3 in amino acids: CASSIDWGSTDTQYF. The CDR3 nucleotides are TGTGCCAGTAGTATAGATTGGGGTTCCACAGATACGCAGTATTTT.

This clonotype was observed a few times. J is TRBJ1-6 and V is TRBV6-5, with D possibly TRBD1 on 6 matching bases. The germline V gene has CDR1 MNHEY and CDR2 SVGAGI. V gave up 2 bases and J gave up 7 bases, with 12 bases separating them. This CDR3 spans 15 amino acids. Here the CDR3 reads CASSYGQGHNSPLHF. Here the CDR3 DNA reads TGTGCCAGCAGTTACGGCCAGGGGCACAATTCACCCCTCCACTTT.

CDR3 in amino acids: CSARGQGASEAFF. The CDR3 DNA sequence: TGCAGTGCTAGAGGACAGGGGGCTTCTGAAGCTTTCTTT. The chain couples TRBV20-1 to TRBJ1-1; TRBD1 matches 10 bases. V was pared by 1 base and J by 6 bases, with 2 bases of the junction left unmatched. Germline V gene lookup returns CDR1 DFQATT and CDR2 SNEGSKA (reference sequence). The CDR3 sequence is 13 residues long.

On this clonotype itself: Given a much more abundant clone one base away, this may be a read error. The J gene is TRBJ2-2, the V gene TRBV18; D ambiguous. There are 13 residues in the CDR3. Between the trimmed V and J ends, which lost 3 bases and 9 bases, there was a span of 11 bases. Germline lookup yields CDR1 KGHSH and CDR2 LQKENI. The CDR3 spells CASSPSPDWELFF. CDR3 DNA: TGTGCCAGCTCACCTTCTCCCGACTGGGAGCTGTTTTTT. Supplemented by reference TRBV18 and TRBJ2-2, the full variable domain reads NAGVMQNPRHLVRRRGQEARLRCSPMKGHSHVYWYRQLPEEGLKFMVYLQKENIIDESGMPKERFSAEFPKEGPSILRIQQVVRGDSAAYFCASSPSPDWELFFGEGSRLTVL.

The V gene is TRBV20-1, the J gene TRBJ2-3; 12 bases fit TRBD2. Germline CDR1 DFQATT, CDR2 SNEGSKA (reference sequence). V gave up 5 bases and J gave up 2 bases; unmatched junction bases: 5. This CDR3 has 15 amino acids. CDR3 loop: CSAPRLAGDTDTQYF. CDR3 coding DNA: TGCAGTGCTCCAAGACTAGCGGGGGACACAGATACGCAGTATTTT.

The chain couples TRBV20-1 to TRBJ2-1, with D hard to call. Germline V gene sequence: CDR1 DFQATT, CDR2 SNEGSKA (reference sequence). This CDR3 has 14 amino acids. Trimming stripped 6 bases from V and 0 bases from J, with 12 bases between. In nucleotides, the CDR3 is TGCAGTGCGGCCGGAACAGACTCCTACAATGAGCAGTTCTTC. This translates into CSAAGTDSYNEQFF.

There are many counts of this clonotype. The V and J genes are TRBV7-2 and TRBJ2-2, with 8 bases matching TRBD2. This CDR3 has 15 amino acids. Germline-derived CDR1 and CDR2 are SGHTA and FQGNSA. The V gene end was trimmed by 8 bases and the J gene end by 2 bases; junction bases not matched to a gene: 7. The CDR3 DNA sequence: TGTGCCAGCGCCACTAGCGGCGGCAACACCGGGGAGCTGTTTTTT. It specifies CASATSGGNTGELFF.

This clonotype was observed a few times. The chain couples TRBV6-5 to TRBJ2-1; D perhaps matches TRBD2 (5 bases). Per germline, CDR1 MNHEY and CDR2 SVGAGI. Trimming shortened V by 0 bases and J by 10 bases, and 16 bases separated the two germline ends. The CDR3 is 15 residues long. The CDR3 spells CASSYSMGSPREQFF. The CDR3 region has the DNA TGTGCCAGCAGTTACTCGATGGGGAGCCCCCGGGAGCAGTTCTTC.

The V and J genes are TRBV6-5 and TRBJ2-5; TRBD1 aligns across 9 bases. Germline CDR1 and CDR2: MNHEY and SVGAGI. V was pared by 2 bases and J by 2 bases, with 15 bases of the junction left unmatched. This CDR3 is built from 19 residues. The CDR3 region has the DNA TGTGCCAGCAGTTACGGGGTACTCGGGGACAGGGAACCTCAAGAGACCCAGTACTTC. Amino acid sequence: CASSYGVLGDREPQETQYF.

The chain is built from TRBV7-2 and TRBJ2-7; tentatively, D is TRBD2 (6 bases). CDR3 size: 14 residues. Trimming pared 1 base from V and 4 bases from J, leaving 11 bases between. The germline CDR1 and CDR2 sequences are SGHTA and FQGNSA. As DNA, the CDR3 is TGTGCCAGCAGCTTAGTCGGGGAGGTTTACGAGCAGTACTTC. Residues: CASSLVGEVYEQYF.

The chain employs TRBV7-2 and TRBJ1-5; weak D call: TRBD1 (5 bases). The V gene's germline CDR1 is SGHTA and CDR2 FQGNSA. V was clipped by 4 bases and J by 10 bases, with 8 bases between them. CDR3 size: 11 residues. CDR3: CASSSTGPQHF. In nucleotides, the CDR3 is TGTGCCAGCAGCTCAACAGGACCCCAGCATTTT.

The chain combines TRBV10-3 with TRBJ2-2; perhaps TRBD1 as D (6 bases). V was trimmed by 6 bases and J by 4 bases, leaving 9 bases between them. This CDR3 comprises 13 residues. Germline loops: CDR1 ENHRY, CDR2 SYGVKD. The CDR3 sequence is CAISTGFTGELFF. DNA of the CDR3: TGTGCCATCAGCACAGGGTTCACCGGGGAGCTGTTTTTT.

The sample holds many counts of this clonotype. The V and J genes are TRBV20-1 and TRBJ2-1; D perhaps matches TRBD1 (6 bases). Per the germline V gene, CDR1 is DFQATT and CDR2 is SNEGSKA (reference sequence). The V and J ends lost 0 bases and 9 bases respectively, with 15 bases between them. The CDR3 has 14 amino acids. The CDR3 coding sequence is TGCAGTGCTAGAGATCTCCCAGGGGTCGGTGAGCAGTTCTTC. Encoded protein: CSARDLPGVGEQFF.

This clonotype was seen ten or more times. This chain joins TRBV9 and TRBJ2-4, with 8 bases fitting TRBD1. The CDR3 has 14 amino acids. With V trimmed by 4 bases and J by 8 bases, 8 bases remained unmatched. Germline loops: CDR1 SGDLS, CDR2 YYNGEE. The CDR3 is CASSSNPGQDIQYF. In nucleotides, the CDR3 is TGTGCCAGCAGCAGTAACCCGGGACAGGACATTCAGTACTTC.